The rows below give T cell receptor beta chains drawn from one sample of a study of shared clonotypes between healthy human individuals. The repertoire was sequenced with immunoSEQ multiplex PCR; TCRdb's copy has only in-frame clones and lacks some. The sample comprises 500,000 to 700,000 clones, approximately 96% of which are singletons, and over 0.1% rests with the top ten. Input material: naive CD8+ T cells sorted from blood. These receptors were taken from a woman aged 25 to 45 in good health. Each CDR3 is given with its conserved first and last residue. Each record gives: J gene, V gene, D gene, clone size, CDR3 DNA, CDR3 protein. D genes are given only for firm matches. Size is omitted from some rows. Given values are once, few, many or a class for expanded clones.

j_gene: TRBJ1-4
v_gene: TRBV30
d_gene: .
abundance: .
CDR3nt: TGTGCCTGGAGTGTACCCGGGGTCTTCATCAAACTGTTTTTT
CDR3aa: CAWSVPGVFIKLFF

j_gene: TRBJ2-5
v_gene: TRBV19
d_gene: TRBD1
abundance: .
CDR3nt: TGTGCCAGTAGTACCGGGACAGGGGCCGGAGAGACCCAGTACTTC
CDR3aa: CASSTGTGAGETQYF

j_gene: TRBJ2-1
v_gene: TRBV7-8
d_gene: TRBD2
abundance: .
CDR3nt: TGTGCCAGCAGCTTAGGACTAGCGACCTACAATGAGCAGTTCTTC
CDR3aa: CASSLGLATYNEQFF

j_gene: TRBJ1-1
v_gene: TRBV7-8
d_gene: TRBD1
abundance: .
CDR3nt: TGTGCCAGCAGCTTAGGGGACAGGGGATTTACTGAAGCTTTCTTT
CDR3aa: CASSLGDRGFTEAFF

j_gene: TRBJ2-1
v_gene: TRBV9
d_gene: .
abundance: .
CDR3nt: TGTGCCAGCAGGGGGGGCCGCTTCCCTGGGGATGAGCAGTTCTTC
CDR3aa: CASRGGRFPGDEQFF

j_gene: TRBJ2-7
v_gene: TRBV6-1
d_gene: .
abundance: once
CDR3nt: TGTGCCAGCAGCCCCTCCGGGAGAGGTTACGAGCAGTACTTC
CDR3aa: CASSPSGRGYEQYF

j_gene: TRBJ2-7
v_gene: TRBV10-3
d_gene: .
abundance: .
CDR3nt: TGTGCCAGCAGCGTGGGGGACATCTACGAGCAGTACTTC
CDR3aa: CASSVGDIYEQYF

j_gene: TRBJ2-1
v_gene: TRBV29-1
d_gene: TRBD2
abundance: .
CDR3nt: TGCAGCGTTCCAAGTGGGACTAGCAGTGGCAATGAGCAGTTCTTC
CDR3aa: CSVPSGTSSGNEQFF

j_gene: TRBJ1-4
v_gene: TRBV10-3
d_gene: TRBD1
abundance: .
CDR3nt: TGTGCCATCAGTGAGGGACGGGACAGCTTTAATGAAAAACTGTTTTTT
CDR3aa: CAISEGRDSFNEKLFF

j_gene: TRBJ1-2
v_gene: TRBV27
d_gene: .
abundance: .
CDR3nt: TGTGCCAGCTCACACAACCTCTATGGCTACACCTTC
CDR3aa: CASSHNLYGYTF

j_gene: TRBJ2-1
v_gene: TRBV7-9
d_gene: .
abundance: .
CDR3nt: TGTGCCAGCGTTTACGGGACCGAACACAATGAGCAGTTCTTC
CDR3aa: CASVYGTEHNEQFF

j_gene: TRBJ1-1
v_gene: TRBV9
d_gene: .
abundance: .
CDR3nt: TGTGCCAGCAGCGTATCCCCAGGGAACACTGAAGCTTTCTTT
CDR3aa: CASSVSPGNTEAFF

j_gene: TRBJ2-5
v_gene: TRBV19
d_gene: .
abundance: .
CDR3nt: TGTGCCAGTGTCAGCGGGGAGACCCAGTACTTC
CDR3aa: CASVSGETQYF

j_gene: TRBJ2-1
v_gene: TRBV20-1
d_gene: .
abundance: .
CDR3nt: TGCAGTGCTAGAGTGGGGAATGAGCAGTTCTTC
CDR3aa: CSARVGNEQFF

j_gene: TRBJ2-7
v_gene: TRBV6-5
d_gene: .
abundance: .
CDR3nt: TGTGCCAGCAGTTGGCGGGCTACCTACGAGCAGTACTTC
CDR3aa: CASSWRATYEQYF

j_gene: TRBJ1-1
v_gene: TRBV28
d_gene: .
abundance: .
CDR3nt: TGTGCCAGCAGTCCTACCGGGACCCTGAATACTGAAGCTTTCTTT
CDR3aa: CASSPTGTLNTEAFF

j_gene: TRBJ1-6
v_gene: TRBV4-1
d_gene: TRBD1
abundance: .
CDR3nt: TGCGCCAGCAGCCAAGAGGGGACAGGGGGCATATCCCTCCACTTT
CDR3aa: CASSQEGTGGISLHF

j_gene: TRBJ1-5
v_gene: TRBV4-2
d_gene: .
abundance: .
CDR3nt: TGTGCCAGCAGCCAAGAATCAGGGTTTCAGCCCCAGCATTTT
CDR3aa: CASSQESGFQPQHF

j_gene: TRBJ2-4
v_gene: TRBV7-7
d_gene: .
abundance: .
CDR3nt: TGTGCCAGCAGCGCGGGACGGAACCTAGCCAAAAACATTCAGTACTTC
CDR3aa: CASSAGRNLAKNIQYF

j_gene: TRBJ2-7
v_gene: TRBV4-1
d_gene: TRBD2
abundance: once
CDR3nt: TGCGCCAGCAGCTACCCGGGACTAGCGGGAGCCGGTTACGAGCAGTACTTC
CDR3aa: CASSYPGLAGAGYEQYF

j_gene: TRBJ2-7
v_gene: TRBV27
d_gene: TRBD1
abundance: .
CDR3nt: TGTGCCAGCAGGGGACAGCCCTCCTACGAGCAGTACTTC
CDR3aa: CASRGQPSYEQYF

j_gene: TRBJ2-7
v_gene: TRBV11-2
d_gene: .
abundance: .
CDR3nt: TGTGCCAGCAGCTTAGGTTTGGGTTACGAGCAGTACTTC
CDR3aa: CASSLGLGYEQYF

j_gene: TRBJ2-1
v_gene: TRBV6-4
d_gene: .
abundance: .
CDR3nt: TGTGCCAGCAGTGAAGGTCCTTACAATGAGCAGTTCTTC
CDR3aa: CASSEGPYNEQFF

j_gene: TRBJ1-2
v_gene: TRBV9
d_gene: .
abundance: .
CDR3nt: TGTGCCAGCAGCGCGATCGGATATGGCTACACCTTC
CDR3aa: CASSAIGYGYTF

j_gene: TRBJ2-3
v_gene: TRBV7-9
d_gene: TRBD1
abundance: .
CDR3nt: TGTGCCAGCAGCTTTAGGGGGCTTAGCACAGATACGCAGTATTTT
CDR3aa: CASSFRGLSTDTQYF

j_gene: TRBJ2-7
v_gene: TRBV27
d_gene: .
abundance: .
CDR3nt: TGTGCCAGCAGAGCAAGCCGCTACGAGCAGTACTTC
CDR3aa: CASRASRYEQYF

j_gene: TRBJ2-2
v_gene: TRBV5-4
d_gene: .
abundance: .
CDR3nt: TGTGCCAGCAGCTTGAGCAGCGGGGAGCTGTTTTTT
CDR3aa: CASSLSSGELFF

j_gene: TRBJ1-1
v_gene: TRBV6-1
d_gene: .
abundance: .
CDR3nt: TGTGCCAGCAGTGAAGGATACAGGGTAACCGCGAACACTGAAGCTTTCTTT
CDR3aa: CASSEGYRVTANTEAFF

j_gene: TRBJ1-5
v_gene: TRBV27
d_gene: TRBD1
abundance: .
CDR3nt: TGTGCCAGCAGTTCACTAACAGGGGGAAGTCAGCCCCAGCATTTT
CDR3aa: CASSSLTGGSQPQHF

j_gene: TRBJ1-5
v_gene: TRBV5-5
d_gene: .
abundance: .
CDR3nt: TGTGCCAGCAGCTTGGGAAATCAGCCCCAGCATTTT
CDR3aa: CASSLGNQPQHF

j_gene: TRBJ1-1
v_gene: TRBV28
d_gene: .
abundance: .
CDR3nt: TGTGCCAGCAGTTTCACGATTAACACTGAAGCTTTCTTT
CDR3aa: CASSFTINTEAFF

j_gene: TRBJ1-4
v_gene: TRBV7-5
d_gene: .
abundance: once
CDR3nt: TGTGTCAGAAGCCTTCAGGACAGGCCGGGAGGTGAAAAACTGTTTTTT
CDR3aa: CVRSLQDRPGGEKLFF

j_gene: TRBJ1-1
v_gene: TRBV28
d_gene: .
abundance: few
CDR3nt: TGTGCCAGCAGTCTCAGGGTTCTGGACACTGAAGCTTTCTTT
CDR3aa: CASSLRVLDTEAFF

j_gene: TRBJ2-3
v_gene: TRBV27
d_gene: .
abundance: .
CDR3nt: TGTGCCAGCAGTTTAGGGATTCGGGCAGATACGCAGTATTTT
CDR3aa: CASSLGIRADTQYF

j_gene: TRBJ2-3
v_gene: TRBV19
d_gene: .
abundance: .
CDR3nt: TGTGCCAGTAGTATCAACAGAGCCGTAAGCACAGATACGCAGTATTTT
CDR3aa: CASSINRAVSTDTQYF

j_gene: TRBJ1-5
v_gene: TRBV28
d_gene: .
abundance: .
CDR3nt: TGTGCCAGCACTGGGAGCAATCAGCCCCAGCATTTT
CDR3aa: CASTGSNQPQHF

j_gene: TRBJ2-7
v_gene: TRBV28
d_gene: .
abundance: .
CDR3nt: TGTGCCAGCAGTCTCGGGAAAAGGGAATACGAGCAGTACTTC
CDR3aa: CASSLGKREYEQYF

j_gene: TRBJ2-7
v_gene: TRBV9
d_gene: TRBD1
abundance: .
CDR3nt: TGTGCCAGCAGCTGGGACAGGGGGTCCGAGCAGTACTTC
CDR3aa: CASSWDRGSEQYF

j_gene: TRBJ2-5
v_gene: TRBV7-9
d_gene: TRBD2
abundance: .
CDR3nt: TGTGCCAGCCGCTCCTCTGATAGCGGGAGCTTTGAGACCCAGTACTTC
CDR3aa: CASRSSDSGSFETQYF

j_gene: TRBJ2-2
v_gene: TRBV4-2
d_gene: TRBD2
abundance: .
CDR3nt: TGTGCCAGCAGCCAAGATGTAGCGGGAGACACCGGGGAGCTGTTTTTT
CDR3aa: CASSQDVAGDTGELFF

j_gene: TRBJ1-2
v_gene: TRBV27
d_gene: TRBD1
abundance: once
CDR3nt: TGTGCCAGCAGGACAGGGGGAAACTATGGCTACACCTTC
CDR3aa: CASRTGGNYGYTF

j_gene: TRBJ2-7
v_gene: TRBV9
d_gene: TRBD1
abundance: .
CDR3nt: TGTGCCAGCAGCGTAGAAGAGACAGGGAATGACGAGCAGTACTTC
CDR3aa: CASSVEETGNDEQYF

j_gene: TRBJ1-1
v_gene: TRBV4-1
d_gene: TRBD1
abundance: .
CDR3nt: TGCGCCAGCAGCCTGGACAGGGAGACTGAAGCTTTCTTT
CDR3aa: CASSLDRETEAFF

j_gene: TRBJ2-7
v_gene: TRBV5-8
d_gene: .
abundance: .
CDR3nt: TGTGCCAGCGCCCTCTCCTACGAGCAGTACTTC
CDR3aa: CASALSYEQYF

j_gene: TRBJ2-5
v_gene: TRBV9
d_gene: .
abundance: .
CDR3nt: TGTGCCAGCAGCCCCCGTGGTCGAGTCCAAGAGACCCAGTACTTC
CDR3aa: CASSPRGRVQETQYF

j_gene: TRBJ2-1
v_gene: TRBV27
d_gene: .
abundance: .
CDR3nt: TGTGCCAGCAGTTTATCGCCAGGATCCTACAATGAGCAGTTCTTC
CDR3aa: CASSLSPGSYNEQFF

j_gene: TRBJ2-7
v_gene: TRBV10-3
d_gene: .
abundance: .
CDR3nt: TGTGCCATCCCGTCGGGTGTCCCCTCCTACGAGCAGTACTTC
CDR3aa: CAIPSGVPSYEQYF

j_gene: TRBJ2-7
v_gene: TRBV7-6
d_gene: TRBD2
abundance: .
CDR3nt: TGTGCCAGCAGCAGCGATCTAGCGGGAGGCCCCTACGAGCAGTACTTC
CDR3aa: CASSSDLAGGPYEQYF

j_gene: TRBJ1-2
v_gene: TRBV4-1
d_gene: .
abundance: .
CDR3nt: TGCGCCAGCAGCCCCGCTGAGGGTTATGGCTACACCTTC
CDR3aa: CASSPAEGYGYTF

j_gene: TRBJ2-7
v_gene: TRBV28
d_gene: .
abundance: .
CDR3nt: TGTGCCAGCACCGGGGACGACTCCTACGAGCAGTACTTC
CDR3aa: CASTGDDSYEQYF

j_gene: TRBJ1-4
v_gene: TRBV5-6
d_gene: .
abundance: .
CDR3nt: TGTGCCAGCAGCGCCACAGATGAAAAACTGTTTTTT
CDR3aa: CASSATDEKLFF

j_gene: TRBJ1-1
v_gene: TRBV27
d_gene: .
abundance: once
CDR3nt: TGTGCCAGCAGTTTGTCCCAGATTAACACTGAAGCTTTCTTT
CDR3aa: CASSLSQINTEAFF

j_gene: TRBJ2-7
v_gene: TRBV6-1
d_gene: .
abundance: .
CDR3nt: TGTGCCAGCAGTGAAAGACAGTTGTACGAGCAGTACTTC
CDR3aa: CASSERQLYEQYF

j_gene: TRBJ2-7
v_gene: TRBV18
d_gene: .
abundance: .
CDR3nt: TGTGCCAGCTCACCTAGCCGAACCTACGAGCAGTACTTC
CDR3aa: CASSPSRTYEQYF

j_gene: TRBJ2-7
v_gene: TRBV25-1
d_gene: TRBD2
abundance: .
CDR3nt: TGTGCCAGCAGTGACAAGCGGGGGAGGGAGCAGTACTTC
CDR3aa: CASSDKRGREQYF

j_gene: TRBJ2-1
v_gene: TRBV25-1
d_gene: TRBD2
abundance: .
CDR3nt: TGTGCCAGCAGTGAGGCTAGCGGGAGAGGCAATGAGCAGTTCTTC
CDR3aa: CASSEASGRGNEQFF

j_gene: TRBJ2-3
v_gene: TRBV19
d_gene: .
abundance: .
CDR3nt: TGTGCCAGTAGTAATTTGGGCACAGATACGCAGTATTTT
CDR3aa: CASSNLGTDTQYF